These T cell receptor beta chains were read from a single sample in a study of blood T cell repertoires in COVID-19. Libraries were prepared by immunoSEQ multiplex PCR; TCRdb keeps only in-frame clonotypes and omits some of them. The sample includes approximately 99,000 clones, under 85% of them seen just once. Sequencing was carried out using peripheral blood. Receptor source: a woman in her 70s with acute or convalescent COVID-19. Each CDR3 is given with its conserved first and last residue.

CDR3 protein: CSASPGTGGRDEKLFF
V gene: TRBV20-1

CDR3 protein: CASSLGGNTGELFF
V gene: TRBV11-2

CDR3 protein: CAATPGQRFNSPLHF
V gene: TRBV6-5

CDR3 protein: CASRLALRGESGIVAYEQYF
V gene: TRBV12-2

CDR3 protein: CASSPEVGNYGYTF
V gene: TRBV7-2

CDR3 protein: CASSLGGGNYEKLFF
V gene: TRBV11-2

CDR3 protein: CASSWTGNPSSYNSPLHF
V gene: TRBV2

CDR3 protein: CASKGPLEQYF
V gene: TRBV19

CDR3 protein: CASSGGGGQRQPNYGYTF
V gene: TRBV2

CDR3 protein: CASSFQGAYGYTF
V gene: TRBV6-5

CDR3 protein: CASSGLAAPGELFF
V gene: TRBV18

CDR3 protein: CASIGTSGRGYNEQFF
V gene: TRBV5-1

CDR3 protein: CASSLAPGVANTGELFF
V gene: TRBV7-9

CDR3 protein: CASSSRTGDTYNEQFF
V gene: TRBV27

CDR3 protein: CASSIQVYNEQFF
V gene: TRBV19

CDR3 protein: CASSPLGAGNTEAFF
V gene: TRBV27

CDR3 protein: CASSDWDSKVNEQFF
V gene: TRBV9

CDR3 protein: CASSLGRQGGDTQYF
V gene: TRBV7-2

CDR3 protein: CASSEQTGAAYGYTF
V gene: TRBV2

CDR3 protein: CASSRDTNYGYTF
V gene: TRBV4-1

CDR3 protein: CASSGPRNDRDRRLTFYGYTF
V gene: TRBV5-1

CDR3 protein: CASSSRPGQGEETQYF
V gene: TRBV27

CDR3 protein: CASSKDRDNSPLHF
V gene: TRBV19

CDR3 protein: CASSLQGAANTEAFF
V gene: TRBV7-8

CDR3 protein: CASTPNDRVLQPQHF
V gene: TRBV2

CDR3 protein: CASSPIPSAGAANTGELFF
V gene: TRBV28

CDR3 protein: CASSLVAGAETQYF
V gene: TRBV7-9

CDR3 protein: CASTLGARGEKLFF
V gene: TRBV3-1/TRBV3-2

CDR3 protein: CASSQESGAEAFF
V gene: TRBV3-1/TRBV3-2

CDR3 protein: CASSESNNPNYGYTF
V gene: TRBV10-1

CDR3 protein: CASSWSGRSYEQYF
V gene: TRBV5-1

CDR3 protein: CASSRGQGVSPLHF
V gene: TRBV7-2

CDR3 protein: CASRSGGRQVNEKLFF
V gene: TRBV5-1

CDR3 protein: CASSLGRGQTDTQYF
V gene: TRBV9

CDR3 protein: CASSLVAGVSYNEQFF
V gene: TRBV7-6

CDR3 protein: CASSLVVRQGNYGYTF
V gene: TRBV11-2

CDR3 protein: CATSQPGTGGTEAFF
V gene: TRBV24-1

CDR3 protein: CASSLQITSDNEQFF
V gene: TRBV13

CDR3 protein: CASSIKGVDSPLHF
V gene: TRBV19

CDR3 protein: CASSQYEGGGREQFF
V gene: TRBV5-4

CDR3 protein: CASSDAGNSPLHF
V gene: TRBV6-4

CDR3 protein: CASSIRDNQPQHF
V gene: TRBV12-3/TRBV12-4

CDR3 protein: CASSQRWDTGELFF
V gene: TRBV11-3

CDR3 protein: CASSQDRGGRIEQYF
V gene: TRBV3-1/TRBV3-2

CDR3 protein: CASRIIDREGNTIYF
V gene: TRBV6-5

CDR3 protein: CASRGRDRVYEQYF
V gene: TRBV2

CDR3 protein: CASSPTLNSRNYGYTF
V gene: TRBV18

CDR3 protein: CASSPRGETQYF
V gene: TRBV19

CDR3 protein: CASSRQGEDGYTF
V gene: TRBV5-1

CDR3 protein: CASSQDLTGRGNYGYTF
V gene: TRBV14

CDR3 protein: CASSRRDEQFF
V gene: TRBV3-1/TRBV3-2

CDR3 protein: CASSLGSGRNRWETQYF
V gene: TRBV7-3

CDR3 protein: CASRIGTSGPYEQYF
V gene: TRBV4-2

CDR3 protein: CASSLGGTQETQYF
V gene: TRBV5-1